This T cell receptor (beta chain) was sequenced in a study of cytomegalovirus exposure and HLA in healthy donors. Germline CDR1 SGHAT, CDR2 FQNNGV. This CDR3 region has 16 residues. Trimming took off 4 bases at V and 0 bases at J, with 13 bases between the two ends. The study ran its PCR with 60 Vbeta and 13 Jbeta primers. Some clones are missing from TCRdb's copy, which holds only in-frame ones; the method was immunoSEQ multiplex PCR. The table has about 130,000 clones, roughly two thirds seen once. This clone was detected a few times. Its target is unknown. Points from the study as a whole: Reported performance of the classifier showed diagnosis of cytomegalovirus status with high specificity and sensitivity.

Sequences were obtained from PBMCs. This sequence was found in a man aged 25-45 years in good health and CMV-seropositive. This chain uses TRBV11-2 with TRBJ1-3; perhaps TRBD1 as D (5 bases). The CDR3 DNA reads as TGTGCCAGCAGCTCCCTACGGGGGAACTCTGGAAACACCATATATTTT. This translates into CASSSLRGNSGNTIYF.